This T cell receptor beta chain originates from a study of blood T cells in healthy people across ages. The donors, aged roughly 6 to 100, were healthy Caucasians from Russia. The second PCR ran about 6 to 12 cycles with a sample-barcoded 5' primer and J-beta primers. In TCRdb, the 5' RACE reads were re-called with MiXCR into one record per CDR3 protein. The table has about 830,000 distinct CDR3 sequences, 62% seen once; the top ten hold around a quarter. This clonotype was seen just once. This TCR derives from a man aged 25 to 45 in good health. The specimen was blood.

CDR3 loop: CASTLTTAFYGYTF. The CDR3 nucleotides read TGTGCCAGCACCTTGACCACCGCATTTTATGGCTACACCTTC. The rearrangement links TRBV28 to TRBJ1-2; D not resolved. Trimming removed 7 bases from V and 5 bases from J, with 17 bases in between. Germline values: CDR1 MDHEN, CDR2 SYDVKM. The CDR3 consists of 14 residues.